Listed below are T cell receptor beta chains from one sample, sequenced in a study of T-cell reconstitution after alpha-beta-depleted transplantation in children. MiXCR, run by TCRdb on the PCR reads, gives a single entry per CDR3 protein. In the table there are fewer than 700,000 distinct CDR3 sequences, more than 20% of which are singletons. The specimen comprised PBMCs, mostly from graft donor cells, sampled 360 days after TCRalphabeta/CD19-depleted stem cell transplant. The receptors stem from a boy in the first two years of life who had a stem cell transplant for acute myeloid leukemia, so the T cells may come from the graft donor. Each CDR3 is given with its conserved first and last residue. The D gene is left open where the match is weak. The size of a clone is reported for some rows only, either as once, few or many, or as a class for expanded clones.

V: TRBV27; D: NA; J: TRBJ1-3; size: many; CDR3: CASRNMAGNTIYF; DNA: TGTGCCAGCAGAAATATGGCGGGAAACACCATATATTTT
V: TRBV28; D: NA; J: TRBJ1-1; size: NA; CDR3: CASSLIGAEAFF; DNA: TGTGCCAGCAGTTTAATCGGAGCTGAAGCTTTCTTT
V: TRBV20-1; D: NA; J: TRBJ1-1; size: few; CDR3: CSARQANTEAFF; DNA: TGCAGTGCGCGACAGGCGAACACTGAAGCTTTCTTT
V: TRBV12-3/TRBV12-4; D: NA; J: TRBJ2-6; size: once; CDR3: CASRAESLSGANVLTF; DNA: TGTGCCAGCAGGGCAGAGTCCCTCTCTGGGGCCAACGTCCTGACTTTC
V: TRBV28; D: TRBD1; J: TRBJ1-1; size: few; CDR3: CASSLTDRTGQAFF; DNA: TGTGCCAGCAGTTTAACGGATCGGACAGGTCAAGCTTTCTTT
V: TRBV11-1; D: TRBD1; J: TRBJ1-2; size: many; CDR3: CASSRRQGGYGYTF; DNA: TGTGCCAGCAGTCGCCGACAGGGCGGATATGGCTACACCTTC
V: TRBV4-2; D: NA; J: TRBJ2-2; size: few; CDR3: CASSSSDRTALLSNTGELFF; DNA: TGTGCCAGCAGCTCAAGCGATAGGACAGCTCTACTCTCGAACACCGGGGAGCTGTTTTTT
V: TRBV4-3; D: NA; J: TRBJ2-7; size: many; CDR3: CASSQGLVTSSYEQYF; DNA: TGCGCCAGCAGCCAAGGCCTAGTGACAAGCTCCTACGAGCAGTACTTC
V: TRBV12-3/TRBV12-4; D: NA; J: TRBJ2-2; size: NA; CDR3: CASSLHGQEVPGELFF; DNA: TGTGCCAGCAGTTTACACGGGCAGGAGGTACCCGGGGAGCTGTTTTTT
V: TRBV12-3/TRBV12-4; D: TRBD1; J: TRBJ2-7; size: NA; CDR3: CASSWGRGLDEQYF; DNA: TGTGCCAGCAGTTGGGGCAGGGGGCTTGACGAGCAGTACTTC
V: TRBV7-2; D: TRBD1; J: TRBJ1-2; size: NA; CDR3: CASSSAGGAGYTF; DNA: TGTGCCAGCAGCTCCGCAGGGGGCGCGGGCTACACCTTC
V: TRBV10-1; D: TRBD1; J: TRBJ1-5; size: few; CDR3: CASSEWGQGRQPQHF; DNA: TGCGCCAGCAGTGAGTGGGGACAGGGACGCCAGCCCCAGCATTTT
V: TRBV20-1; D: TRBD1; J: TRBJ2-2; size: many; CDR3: CSARDPRGPDGELFF; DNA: TGCAGTGCTAGAGATCCAAGGGGGCCGGACGGGGAGCTGTTTTTT
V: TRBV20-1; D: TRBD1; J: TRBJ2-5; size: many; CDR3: CSATLQGLQETQYF; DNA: TGCAGTGCAACGTTACAGGGGCTCCAAGAGACCCAGTACTTC
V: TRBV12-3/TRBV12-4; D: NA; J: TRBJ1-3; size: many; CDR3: CASSFGLVNTIYF; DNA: TGTGCCAGCAGTTTTGGACTCGTTAACACCATATATTTT
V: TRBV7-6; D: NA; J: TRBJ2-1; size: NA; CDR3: CASSLVYQGEWNEQFF; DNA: TGTGCCAGCAGCTTAGTTTACCAAGGAGAATGGAATGAGCAGTTCTTC
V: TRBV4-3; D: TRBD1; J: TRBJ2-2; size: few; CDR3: CASSYGQGDTGELFF; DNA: TGCGCCAGCAGCTATGGACAGGGGGACACCGGGGAGCTGTTTTTT
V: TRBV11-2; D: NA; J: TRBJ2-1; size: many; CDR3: CASSSLSGTPTLNEQFF; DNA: TGTGCCAGCAGCTCCCTTTCCGGGACACCAACCCTCAATGAGCAGTTCTTC
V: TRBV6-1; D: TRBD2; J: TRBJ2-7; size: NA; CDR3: CASSSHLLTSGGAPAQYF; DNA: TGTGCCAGCAGCAGCCACCTTCTAACTAGCGGGGGCGCCCCCGCTCAGTACTTC
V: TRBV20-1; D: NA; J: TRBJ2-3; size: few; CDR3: CSARGVGRGGTDTQYF; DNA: TGCAGTGCTAGGGGTGTCGGCAGGGGCGGCACAGATACGCAGTATTTT
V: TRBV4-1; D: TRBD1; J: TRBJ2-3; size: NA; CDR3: CASSSRDRPSTDTQYF; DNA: TGCGCCAGCAGCTCGCGGGACAGGCCTAGCACAGATACGCAGTATTTT
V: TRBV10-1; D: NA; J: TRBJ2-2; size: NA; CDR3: CASRSTGGTGELFF; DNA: TGCGCCAGCAGGAGCACAGGAGGGACCGGGGAGCTGTTTTTT
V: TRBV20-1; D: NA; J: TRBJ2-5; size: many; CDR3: CSAQTGAATQYF; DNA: TGCAGTGCGCAGACGGGGGCCGCGACCCAGTACTTC
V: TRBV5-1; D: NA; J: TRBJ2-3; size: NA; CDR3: CASSLVELTDTQYF; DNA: TGCGCCAGCAGCTTGGTCGAGCTCACAGATACGCAGTATTTT
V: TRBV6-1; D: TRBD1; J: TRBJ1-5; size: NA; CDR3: CASSERDRGAERGSQPQHF; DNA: TGTGCCAGCAGTGAACGAGACAGGGGGGCGGAGAGGGGCAGCCAGCCCCAGCATTTT
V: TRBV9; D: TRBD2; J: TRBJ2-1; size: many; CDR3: CASSALLAGGPNEQFF; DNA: TGTGCCAGCAGCGCTTTACTAGCGGGGGGGCCTAATGAGCAGTTCTTC
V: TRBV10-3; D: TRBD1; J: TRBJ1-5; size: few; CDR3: CAISGGTELNQPQHF; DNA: TGTGCCATCAGTGGAGGGACAGAGCTCAATCAGCCCCAGCATTTT
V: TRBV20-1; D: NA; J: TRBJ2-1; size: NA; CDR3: CSARGALNDEQFF; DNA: TGCAGTGCTAGGGGGGCGTTAAACGATGAGCAGTTCTTC
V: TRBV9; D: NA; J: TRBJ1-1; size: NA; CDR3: CASSPNRGAEAFF; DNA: TGTGCCAGCAGCCCTAATAGGGGGGCTGAAGCTTTCTTT
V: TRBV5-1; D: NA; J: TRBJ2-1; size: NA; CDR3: CASSRPGPRAAYNEQFF; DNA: TGCGCCAGCAGCAGGCCCGGACCAAGGGCGGCCTACAATGAGCAGTTCTTC
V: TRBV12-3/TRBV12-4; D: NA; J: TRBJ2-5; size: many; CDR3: CASSFAGSGVETQYF; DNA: TGTGCCAGCAGTTTCGCGGGCAGTGGGGTGGAGACCCAGTACTTC
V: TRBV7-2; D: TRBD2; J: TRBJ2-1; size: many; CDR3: CASSAGGLSYNEQFF; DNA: TGTGCCAGCTCAGCGGGGGGGCTGTCCTACAATGAGCAGTTCTTC
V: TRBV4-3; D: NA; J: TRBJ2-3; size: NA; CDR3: CASSQETRRTDTQYF; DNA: TGCGCCAGCAGCCAAGAGACTAGGCGCACAGATACGCAGTATTTT
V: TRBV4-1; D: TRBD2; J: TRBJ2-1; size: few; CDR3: CASSRGGGSEQFF; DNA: TGCGCCAGCAGCCGGGGGGGAGGCTCTGAGCAGTTCTTC
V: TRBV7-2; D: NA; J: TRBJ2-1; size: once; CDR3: CASSLADFSSYNEQFF; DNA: TGTGCCAGCAGCTTAGCGGACTTTAGCTCCTACAATGAGCAGTTCTTC
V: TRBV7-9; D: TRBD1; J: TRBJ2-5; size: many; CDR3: CASSSGDSPYF; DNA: TGTGCCAGCAGCTCCGGGGACAGCCCGTACTTC
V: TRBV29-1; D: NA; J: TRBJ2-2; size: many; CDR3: CSVEDHHRGLTGELFF; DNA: TGCAGCGTTGAAGATCACCACCGGGGTCTTACCGGGGAGCTGTTTTTT
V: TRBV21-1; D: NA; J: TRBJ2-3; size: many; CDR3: CASSKTGGAGETTDTQYF; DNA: TGTGCCAGCAGCAAGACAGGGGGCGCGGGGGAAACCACAGATACGCAGTATTTT
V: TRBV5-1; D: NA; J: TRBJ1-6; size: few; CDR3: CASSLEGANSPLHF; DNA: TGCGCCAGCAGCTTGGAAGGGGCAAATTCACCCCTCCACTTT
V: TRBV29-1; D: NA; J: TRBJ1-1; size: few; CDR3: CSVVGAFF; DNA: TGCAGCGTTGTGGGGGCTTTCTTT
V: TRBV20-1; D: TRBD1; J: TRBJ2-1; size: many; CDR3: CSGNRGYSYNEQFF; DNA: TGCAGTGGCAACAGGGGCTACTCCTACAATGAGCAGTTCTTC
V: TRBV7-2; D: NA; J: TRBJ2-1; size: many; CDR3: CASTSGNEQFF; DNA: TGTGCCAGCACCTCGGGCAATGAGCAGTTCTTC
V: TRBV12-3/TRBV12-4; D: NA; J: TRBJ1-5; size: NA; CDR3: CASSLAQFNQPQHF; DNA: TGTGCCAGCAGTTTAGCACAGTTCAATCAGCCCCAGCATTTT
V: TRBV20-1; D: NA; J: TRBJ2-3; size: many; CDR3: CSASQGGPAYF; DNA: TGCAGTGCCAGTCAGGGAGGACCCGCGTATTTT
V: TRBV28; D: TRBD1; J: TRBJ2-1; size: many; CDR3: CASTPPPGQAYNEQFF; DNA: TGTGCCAGCACCCCTCCTCCGGGACAGGCTTACAATGAGCAGTTCTTC
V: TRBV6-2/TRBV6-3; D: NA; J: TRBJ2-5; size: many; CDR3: CASSYYPKETQYF; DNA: TGTGCCAGCAGTTACTATCCCAAAGAGACCCAGTACTTC